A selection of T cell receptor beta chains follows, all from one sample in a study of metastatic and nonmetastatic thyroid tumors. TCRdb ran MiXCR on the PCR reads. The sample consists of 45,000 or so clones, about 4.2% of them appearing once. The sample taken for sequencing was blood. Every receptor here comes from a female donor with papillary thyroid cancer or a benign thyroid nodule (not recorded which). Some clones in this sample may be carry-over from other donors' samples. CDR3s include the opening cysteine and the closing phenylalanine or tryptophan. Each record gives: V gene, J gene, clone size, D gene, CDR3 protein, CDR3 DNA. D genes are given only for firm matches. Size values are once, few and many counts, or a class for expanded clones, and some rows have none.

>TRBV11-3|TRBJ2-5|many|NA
CASSLDGTSGYQETQYF
TGTGCCAGCAGCTTAGATGGCACTTCGGGGTACCAAGAGACCCAGTACTTC
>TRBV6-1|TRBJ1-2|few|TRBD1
CASQTGTGGLGYTF
TGTGCCAGCCAAACAGGGACAGGGGGCTTAGGCTACACCTTC
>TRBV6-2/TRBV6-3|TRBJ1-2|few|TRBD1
CASSWDRSYGYTF
TGTGCCAGCAGCTGGGACAGGTCCTATGGCTACACCTTC
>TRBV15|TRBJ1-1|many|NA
CATSRDSDPNTEAFF
TGTGCCACCAGCAGAGATTCGGATCCGAACACTGAAGCTTTCTTT
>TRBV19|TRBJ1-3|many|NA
CASSFGQRGNTIYF
TGTGCCAGTAGTTTCGGACAGCGTGGAAACACCATATATTTT
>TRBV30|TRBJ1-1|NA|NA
CAWLGDGYEAFF
TGTGCCTGGCTTGGGGATGGGTATGAAGCGTTCTTT
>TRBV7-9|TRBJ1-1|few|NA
CASSLGGGYTEAFF
TGTGCCAGCAGCTTAGGGGGGGGGTACACTGAAGCTTTCTTT
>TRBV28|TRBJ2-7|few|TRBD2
CANRLTSGSGYEQYF
TGTGCCAACAGGTTGACTAGCGGGAGTGGCTACGAGCAGTACTTC
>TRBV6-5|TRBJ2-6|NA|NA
CASSYSQHSVANVLTF
TGTGCCAGCAGTTACTCCCAGCACTCTGTGGCCAACGTCCTGACTTTC
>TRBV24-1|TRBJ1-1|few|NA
CATRNILNTEAFF
TGTGCCACCAGGAACATCTTGAACACTGAAGCTTTCTTT
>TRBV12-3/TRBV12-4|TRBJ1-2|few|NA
CASSPSDTNYGYTF
TGTGCCAGCAGTCCCTCGGACACAAACTATGGCTACACCTTC
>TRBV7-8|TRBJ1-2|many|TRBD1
CASSPGTGKNYGYTF
TGTGCCAGCAGCCCCGGGACAGGAAAAAACTATGGCTACACCTTC
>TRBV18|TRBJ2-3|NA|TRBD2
CASSPTHFAGEGTDTQYF
TGTGCCAGCTCACCTACACACTTTGCGGGAGAAGGCACAGATACGCAGTATTTT
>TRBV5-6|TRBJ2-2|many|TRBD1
CASSLETGGWSGELFF
TGTGCCAGCAGCTTGGAGACAGGGGGTTGGTCCGGGGAGCTGTTTTTT
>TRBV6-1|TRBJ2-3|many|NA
CASKEGGGSGTDTQYF
TGTGCCAGCAAAGAAGGAGGGGGCTCTGGCACAGATACGCAGTATTTT
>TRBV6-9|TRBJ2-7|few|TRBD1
CASSYLVGQKYF
TGTGCCAGCAGTTACCTGGTGGGACAGAAGTACTTC
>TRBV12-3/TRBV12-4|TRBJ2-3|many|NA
CASSFADTQYF
TGTGCCAGCAGTTTTGCGGATACGCAGTATTTT
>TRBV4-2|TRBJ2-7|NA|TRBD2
CTSSQVPGLAPEQYF
TGTACCAGCAGCCAAGTTCCGGGACTAGCTCCCGAGCAGTACTTC
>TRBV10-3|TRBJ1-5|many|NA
CAISKGQSNQPQHF
TGTGCCATCAGTAAGGGACAAAGCAATCAGCCCCAGCATTTT
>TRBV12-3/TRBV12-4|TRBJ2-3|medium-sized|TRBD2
CASSPLAGPTDTQYF
TGTGCCAGCAGTCCACTAGCGGGCCCCACAGATACGCAGTATTTT
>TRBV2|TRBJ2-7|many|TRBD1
CASSEARGTGSYEQYF
TGTGCCAGCAGTGAAGCGCGAGGGACAGGGTCGTACGAGCAGTACTTC
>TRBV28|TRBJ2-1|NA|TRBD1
CASSFSGQGAGGQFF
TGTGCCAGCAGTTTTTCAGGACAGGGGGCGGGTGGGCAGTTCTTC
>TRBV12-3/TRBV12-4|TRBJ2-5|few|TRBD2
CASSPGLAVDGAETQYF
TGTGCCAGCAGTCCGGGACTAGCGGTAGATGGGGCGGAGACCCAGTACTTC
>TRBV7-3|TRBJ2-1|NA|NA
CASSFTPSSLNEQFF
TGTGCCAGCAGCTTTACCCCCTCATCTCTCAATGAGCAGTTCTTC
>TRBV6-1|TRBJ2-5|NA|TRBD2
CASIPGLVSDTEYF
TGTGCCAGCATACCGGGACTAGTATCGGACACCGAGTACTTC
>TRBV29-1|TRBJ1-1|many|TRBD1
CSASGGLLGDTEAFF
TGCAGCGCCTCAGGGGGCCTGCTCGGTGACACTGAAGCTTTCTTT
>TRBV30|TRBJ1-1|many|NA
CAWRAGNTEAFF
TGTGCCTGGAGGGCCGGGAACACTGAAGCTTTCTTT
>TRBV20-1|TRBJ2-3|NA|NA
CSAREEISTDTQYF
TGCAGTGCTAGAGAGGAGATTAGCACAGATACGCAGTATTTT
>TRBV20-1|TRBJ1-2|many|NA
CSAKGGGYGYTF
TGCAGTGCTAAGGGGGGCGGGTATGGCTACACCTTC
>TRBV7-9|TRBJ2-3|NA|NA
CASSPYTDTQYF
TGTGCCAGCAGCCCCTACACAGATACGCAGTATTTT
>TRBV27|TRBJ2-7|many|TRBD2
CASRRLGLAGVGYEQYF
TGTGCCAGCAGAAGACTGGGACTAGCGGGAGTAGGTTACGAGCAGTACTTC
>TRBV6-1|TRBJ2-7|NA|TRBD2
CASSEDGLAGEWSLFYEQYF
TGTGCCAGCAGTGAAGATGGTCTAGCGGGAGAGTGGAGTCTCTTCTACGAGCAGTACTTC
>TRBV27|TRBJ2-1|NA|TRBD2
CASSLVAGGTYNEQFF
TGTGCCAGCAGTTTGGTAGCGGGAGGAACCTACAATGAGCAGTTCTTC
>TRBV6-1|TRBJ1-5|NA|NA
CASSENPQGFRPQHF
TGTGCCAGCAGTGAAAACCCACAGGGTTTCCGGCCCCAGCATTTT
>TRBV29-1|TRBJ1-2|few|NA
CSVRTDYGYTF
TGCAGCGTTCGGACAGACTATGGCTACACCTTC
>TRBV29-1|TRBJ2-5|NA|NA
CSVEPGYQETQYF
TGCAGCGTTGAACCGGGTTACCAAGAGACCCAGTACTTC
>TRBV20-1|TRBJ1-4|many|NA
CSATDSKIEKLFF
TGCAGTGCGACTGACAGTAAGATTGAAAAACTGTTTTTT
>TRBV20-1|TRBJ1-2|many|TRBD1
CSVKGGWDRTNYGYTF
TGCAGTGTCAAGGGGGGATGGGACAGGACTAACTATGGCTACACCTTC
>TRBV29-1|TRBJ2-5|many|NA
CSVNRDTETQYF
TGCAGCGTCAACCGGGACACAGAGACCCAGTACTTC
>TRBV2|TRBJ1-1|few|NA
CASSASGRERAFF
TGTGCCAGCAGTGCCTCCGGTAGGGAGAGAGCCTTCTTT
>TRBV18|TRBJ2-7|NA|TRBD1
CASSPRDRREQYF
TGTGCCAGCTCACCCCGGGACAGGAGAGAGCAGTACTTC
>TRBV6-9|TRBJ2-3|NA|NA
CASSYWGGAQYF
TGTGCCAGCAGTTATTGGGGAGGTGCGCAGTATTTT
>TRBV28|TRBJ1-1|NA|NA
CASSLGDTEAFF
TGTGCCAGCAGTTTAGGAGACACTGAAGCTTTCTTT
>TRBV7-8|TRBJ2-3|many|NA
CASRSTVGGTDTQYF
TGTGCCAGCAGGAGCACGGTTGGAGGCACAGATACGCAGTATTTT
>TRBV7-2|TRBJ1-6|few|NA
CASSFPQGRESQLHF
TGTGCCAGCAGCTTCCCTCAGGGAAGAGAATCACAACTCCACTTT
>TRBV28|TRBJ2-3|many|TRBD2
CASSFLSGTDTQYF
TGTGCCAGCAGTTTCCTTAGCGGGACAGATACGCAGTATTTT
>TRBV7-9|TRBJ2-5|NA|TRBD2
CASSHGLAGAVGFETQYF
TGTGCCAGCAGCCACGGACTAGCGGGAGCAGTAGGGTTCGAGACCCAGTACTTC
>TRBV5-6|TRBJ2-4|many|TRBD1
CASSLTGAGYIQYF
TGTGCCAGCAGCTTGACAGGGGCCGGGTACATTCAGTACTTC
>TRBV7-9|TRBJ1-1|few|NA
CASSSSSESFF
TGTGCCAGCAGCTCTTCGAGTGAATCTTTCTTT
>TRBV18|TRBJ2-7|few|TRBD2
CASSRGLAGVSPYEQYF
TGTGCCAGCTCACGGGGACTAGCGGGAGTCTCGCCCTACGAGCAGTACTTC
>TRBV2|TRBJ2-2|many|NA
CASSEDTGELFF
TGTGCCAGCAGTGAGGACACCGGGGAGCTGTTTTTT
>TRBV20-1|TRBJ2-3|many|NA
CSAKNLEERHFTDTQYF
TGCAGTGCCAAGAATTTAGAGGAACGACACTTCACAGATACGCAGTATTTT
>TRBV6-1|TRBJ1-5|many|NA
CASSLGTENQPQHF
TGTGCCAGCAGTCTGGGGACGGAGAATCAGCCCCAGCATTTT
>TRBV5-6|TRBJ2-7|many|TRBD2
CASSATSLAGDYEQYF
TGTGCCAGCAGCGCAACATCCCTAGCGGGGGACTACGAGCAGTACTTC
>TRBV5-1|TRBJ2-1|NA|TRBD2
CASSLLSGGLYEQFF
TGCGCCAGCAGCCTACTTAGCGGGGGATTATATGAGCAGTTCTTC
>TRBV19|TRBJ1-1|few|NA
CASSIDASTEAFF
TGTGCCAGTAGTATAGACGCCTCGACTGAAGCTTTCTTT
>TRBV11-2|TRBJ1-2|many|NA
CASSHYPSNYGYTF
TGTGCCAGCAGCCACTACCCGTCTAACTATGGCTACACCTTC
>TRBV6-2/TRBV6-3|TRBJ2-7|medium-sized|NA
CASSYRGSLGEQYF
TGTGCCAGCAGTTACCGAGGCAGCCTAGGTGAGCAGTACTTC
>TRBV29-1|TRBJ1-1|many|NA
CSVGVGETEAFF
TGCAGCGTTGGGGTGGGGGAGACTGAAGCTTTCTTT